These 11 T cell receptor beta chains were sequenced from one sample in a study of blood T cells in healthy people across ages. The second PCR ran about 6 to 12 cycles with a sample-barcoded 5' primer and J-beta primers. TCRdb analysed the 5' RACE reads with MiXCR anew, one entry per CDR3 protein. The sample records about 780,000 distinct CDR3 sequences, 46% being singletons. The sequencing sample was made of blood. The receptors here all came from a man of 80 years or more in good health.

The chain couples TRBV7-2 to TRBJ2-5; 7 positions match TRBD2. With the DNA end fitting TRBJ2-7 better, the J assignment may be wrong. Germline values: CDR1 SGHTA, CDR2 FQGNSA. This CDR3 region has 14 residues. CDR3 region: CASSLASGIYEQYF. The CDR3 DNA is TGTGCCAGCAGCTTAGCGAGCGGGATCTACGAGCAGTACTTC.

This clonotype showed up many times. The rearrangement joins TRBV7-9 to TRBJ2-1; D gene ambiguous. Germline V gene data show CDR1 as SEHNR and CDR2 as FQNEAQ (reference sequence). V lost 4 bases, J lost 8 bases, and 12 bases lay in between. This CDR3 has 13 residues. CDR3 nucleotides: TGTGCCAGCAGCTCCCCCCTCGGCGATGAGCAGTTCTTC. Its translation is CASSSPLGDEQFF.

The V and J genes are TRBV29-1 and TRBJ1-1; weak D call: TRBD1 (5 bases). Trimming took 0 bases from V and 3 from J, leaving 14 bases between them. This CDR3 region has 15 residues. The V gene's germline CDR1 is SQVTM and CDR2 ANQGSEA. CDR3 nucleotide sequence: TGCAGCGTTGAAGATCATGCAGGGACCCACACTGAAGCTTTCTTT. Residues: CSVEDHAGTHTEAFF.

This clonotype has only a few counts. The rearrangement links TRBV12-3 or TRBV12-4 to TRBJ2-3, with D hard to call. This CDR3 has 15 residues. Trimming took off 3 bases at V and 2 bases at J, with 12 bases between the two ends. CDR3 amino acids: CASSLGLTTTDTQYF. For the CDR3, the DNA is TGTGCCAGCAGTTTGGGCCTCACCACCACAGATACGCAGTATTTT.

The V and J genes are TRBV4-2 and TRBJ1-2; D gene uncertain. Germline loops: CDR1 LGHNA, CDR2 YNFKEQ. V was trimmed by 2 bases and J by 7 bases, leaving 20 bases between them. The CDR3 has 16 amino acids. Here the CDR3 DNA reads TGTGCCAGCAGCCAACTGGGTCTTCGGTCCGGTGGTGGCTACACCTTC. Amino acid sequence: CASSQLGLRSGGGYTF.

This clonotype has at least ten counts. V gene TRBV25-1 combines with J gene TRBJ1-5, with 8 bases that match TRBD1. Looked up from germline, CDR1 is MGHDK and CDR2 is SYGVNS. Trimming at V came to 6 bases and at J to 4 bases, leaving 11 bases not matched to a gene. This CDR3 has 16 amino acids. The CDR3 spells CASSFTTGDSNQPQHF. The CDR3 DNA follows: TGTGCCAGCAGCTTTACGACAGGGGATTCGAATCAGCCCCAGCATTTT.

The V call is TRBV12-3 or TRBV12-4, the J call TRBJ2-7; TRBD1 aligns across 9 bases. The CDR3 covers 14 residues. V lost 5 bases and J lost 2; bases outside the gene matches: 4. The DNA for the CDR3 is TGTGCCAGCAGTGGGACAGGGTCGACCTACGAGCAGTACTTC. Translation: CASSGTGSTYEQYF.

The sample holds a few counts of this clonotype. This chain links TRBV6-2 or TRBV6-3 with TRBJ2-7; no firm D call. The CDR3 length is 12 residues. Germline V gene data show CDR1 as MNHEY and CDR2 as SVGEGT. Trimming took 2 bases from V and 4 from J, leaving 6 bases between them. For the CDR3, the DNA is TGTGCCAGCAGTTACACGGCATACGAGCAGTACTTC. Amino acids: CASSYTAYEQYF.

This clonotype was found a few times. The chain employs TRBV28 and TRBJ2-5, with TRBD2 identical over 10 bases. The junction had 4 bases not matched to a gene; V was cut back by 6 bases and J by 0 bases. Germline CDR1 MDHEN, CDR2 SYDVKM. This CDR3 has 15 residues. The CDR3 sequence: CASSSSGSYQETQYF. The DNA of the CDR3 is TGTGCCAGCAGCTCTAGCGGGAGTTACCAAGAGACCCAGTACTTC.

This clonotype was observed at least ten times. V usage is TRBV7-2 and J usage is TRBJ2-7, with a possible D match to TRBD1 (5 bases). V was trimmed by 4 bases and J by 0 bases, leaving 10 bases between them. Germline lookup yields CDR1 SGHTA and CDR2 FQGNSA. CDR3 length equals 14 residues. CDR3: CASSYTTVSYEQYF. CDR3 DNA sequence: TGTGCCAGCAGCTATACGACAGTCTCCTACGAGCAGTACTTC. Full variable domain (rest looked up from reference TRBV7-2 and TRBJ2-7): GAGVSQSPSNKVTEKGKDVELRCDPISGHTALYWYRQSLGQGLEFLIYFQGNSAPDKSGLPSDRFSAERTGGSVSTLTIQRTQQEDSAVYLCASSYTTVSYEQYFGPGTRLTVT.

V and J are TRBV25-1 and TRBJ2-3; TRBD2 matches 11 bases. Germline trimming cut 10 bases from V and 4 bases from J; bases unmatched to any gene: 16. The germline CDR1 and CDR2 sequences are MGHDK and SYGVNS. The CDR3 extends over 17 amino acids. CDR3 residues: CATSDISSGRLADTQYF. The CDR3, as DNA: TGTGCCACCTCCGACATTTCTAGCGGGAGGTTGGCAGATACGCAGTATTTT.